A selection of T cell receptor beta chains follows, all from one sample in a study of blood T cell repertoires in COVID-19. Only in-frame clones appear in the TCRdb table, and some are missing; sequencing was by immunoSEQ multiplex PCR. The sample consists of about 160,000 clones, 85% of them appearing once. The source material was peripheral blood. The receptors here all came from a human donor with acute or convalescent COVID-19. The donor label of this sample is uncertain. Both conserved end residues are part of each CDR3. The D gene is left open where the match is weak. Rows may omit the clone size; those that give it use once, few, many or a size class.

CDR3 DNA	CDR3 protein	J gene	clone size	V gene	D gene
TGTGCCAGCAGTACCTTGGACAGCTATGGCTACACCTTC	CASSTLDSYGYTF	TRBJ1-2	NA	TRBV2	NA
TGCGCCAGCAGCTTGGGAGGGGGCAACACTGAAGCTTTCTTT	CASSLGGGNTEAFF	TRBJ1-1	NA	TRBV5-1	TRBD1
TGTGCCAGCAGTCCCGACAGGGCCCCTAATTCACCCCTCCACTTT	CASSPDRAPNSPLHF	TRBJ1-6	few	TRBV28	TRBD1
TGTGCCAGCAGCGTCGGACTAGCGGGGGGGGATTACAATGAGCAGTTCTTC	CASSVGLAGGDYNEQFF	TRBJ2-1	once	TRBV11-3	TRBD2
TGTGCCTGGAGTGTACAAGCCTCCGGGGAGCAGTACTTC	CAWSVQASGEQYF	TRBJ2-7	NA	TRBV30	NA
TGCGCCCGCAGCTTCGGACTCGGTGGGGGGGGCAGCGAAAAACTGTTTTTT	CARSFGLGGGGSEKLFF	TRBJ1-4	NA	TRBV5-1	NA
TGTGCCAGCAGCCAACGCCAGCGGGGTGCCCAAGAGACCCAGTACTTC	CASSQRQRGAQETQYF	TRBJ2-5	few	TRBV3-1/TRBV3-2	TRBD2
TGTGCCAGCTCACCAGAACAGAGTAATTCACCCCTCCACTTT	CASSPEQSNSPLHF	TRBJ1-6	NA	TRBV18	NA
TGCGCCAGCAGCCAGGGCCCTGGACAAGCCACCGGGGAGCTGTTTTTT	CASSQGPGQATGELFF	TRBJ2-2	NA	TRBV4-3	NA
TGCAGCGTTGAAGGACAGGGGACGCGGGCTAATGAAAAACTGTTTTTT	CSVEGQGTRANEKLFF	TRBJ1-4	NA	TRBV29-1	TRBD1
TGTGCCAGTAGTAAGGGCCGGAGGGGTGAGGGTGAGGCTTTCTTT	CASSKGRRGEGEAFF	TRBJ1-1	NA	TRBV19	NA
TGCGCCAGCACCCCGACAGGCCCTAATGAAAAACTGTTTTTT	CASTPTGPNEKLFF	TRBJ1-4	NA	TRBV5-1	NA
TGTGCCAGCAGCTCACAGGGATTGGATGAAAAACTGTTTTTT	CASSSQGLDEKLFF	TRBJ1-4	NA	TRBV5-6	NA
TGTGCCAGCAGGACCCCCGAGGAATACGAGCAGTACTTC	CASRTPEEYEQYF	TRBJ2-7	NA	TRBV6-6	NA
TGTGCCAGCAGCTTATACAGGGGAGGCTACACCTTC	CASSLYRGGYTF	TRBJ1-2	NA	TRBV9	TRBD1
TGTGCCAGCAGCTTCGGGACTAGCGGGGGGGACACCGGGGAGCTGTTTTTT	CASSFGTSGGDTGELFF	TRBJ2-2	NA	TRBV7-6	TRBD2
TGTGCCAGCAGCCGTCGACTAGCGGGGGGGTCCTACGAGCAGTACTTC	CASSRRLAGGSYEQYF	TRBJ2-7	NA	TRBV11-1	TRBD2
TGTGCCAGCAGCTTAAGGCCGACTAGCACCACAGATACGCAGTATTTT	CASSLRPTSTTDTQYF	TRBJ2-3	NA	TRBV7-3	TRBD2
TGTGCCATCAGCGCTGGAGCCGTATGGCCCCAGCATTTT	CAISAGAVWPQHF	TRBJ1-5	NA	TRBV10-3	NA
TGTGCCAGTAGTATGACAGCCAAAAACTATGGCTACACCTTC	CASSMTAKNYGYTF	TRBJ1-2	NA	TRBV19	NA
TGTGCCAGCAGCTTCCAACAGGGGGCTTTATATGGCTACACCTTC	CASSFQQGALYGYTF	TRBJ1-2	NA	TRBV5-5	TRBD1
TGCAGCGTCGAACTCGGACAGGGAGCTCTCGGGGTCTCTGAAGCTTTCTTT	CSVELGQGALGVSEAFF	TRBJ1-1	NA	TRBV29-1	TRBD1
TGTGCCAGCAGTGAAACCCAGGTGCCCGGGGAGCTGTTTTTT	CASSETQVPGELFF	TRBJ2-2	NA	TRBV6-1	NA
TGTGCCAGCAGTGGTCGATCTAGAGGGACCGGGGAGCTGTTTTTT	CASSGRSRGTGELFF	TRBJ2-2	few	TRBV2	NA
TGTGCCAGCAGCAACAGGGGAGAAGAGACCCAGTACTTC	CASSNRGEETQYF	TRBJ2-5	NA	TRBV3-1/TRBV3-2	TRBD1
TGTGCCAGCGGGCCGAACCACCGGACAGCTGAAAAACTGTTTTTT	CASGPNHRTAEKLFF	TRBJ1-4	NA	TRBV19	NA
TGTGCCAGCAGCTTGACAGGGGGCTATGGCTACACCTTC	CASSLTGGYGYTF	TRBJ1-2	NA	TRBV9	TRBD1
TGTGCCACCAGCAGGACAGGGTTCGGTGAAAAACTGTTTTTT	CATSRTGFGEKLFF	TRBJ1-4	NA	TRBV15	TRBD1
TGTGCTAGTGGTTCCCCGGACAGGAACTATGGCTACACCTTC	CASGSPDRNYGYTF	TRBJ1-2	NA	TRBV12-5	TRBD1
TGTGCCAGCTCACCACGGGGGCACGAGACCCAGTACTTC	CASSPRGHETQYF	TRBJ2-5	NA	TRBV18	NA
TGTGCCAGCAAATCGGGGGGCTATCAGCCCCAGCATTTT	CASKSGGYQPQHF	TRBJ1-5	NA	TRBV28	NA
TGCGCCAGCAGCCAAGACAGGGGGTCAGCGACCCTCCACTTT	CASSQDRGSATLHF	TRBJ1-6	NA	TRBV4-3	TRBD1
TGTGCCAGCAGCTTAGGGAGTGGGGGGGTCCCTGAAGCTTTCTTT	CASSLGSGGVPEAFF	TRBJ1-1	NA	TRBV7-9	NA
TGCAGTGGAAGGGGGGGCGCTGAAGCTTTCTTT	CSGRGGAEAFF	TRBJ1-1	NA	TRBV20-1	NA
TGTGCCAGTAGCGGCGGGATCGCCTACGAGCAGTACTTC	CASSGGIAYEQYF	TRBJ2-7	few	TRBV19	NA
TGTGCCAGCAGAGTACCCGGGGGGGCGGAAGCTTTCTTT	CASRVPGGAEAFF	TRBJ1-1	NA	TRBV25-1	NA
TGTGCCATCAGTGGGTCAGGGGCCGGAAACACCATATATTTT	CAISGSGAGNTIYF	TRBJ1-3	NA	TRBV10-3	NA
TGTGCCAGCAGTTACATCGACAGTACCGGGGAGCTGTTTTTT	CASSYIDSTGELFF	TRBJ2-2	NA	TRBV6-2/TRBV6-3	NA
TGTGCCACCAGTGACCCCGGGACTAGCGGGGGGGCGGGCAACAATGAGCAGTTCTTC	CATSDPGTSGGAGNNEQFF	TRBJ2-1	NA	TRBV24-1	TRBD2
TGTGCCAGCAGTTTAGCGGGGGGGTTTGACGAGCAGTTCTTC	CASSLAGGFDEQFF	TRBJ2-1	NA	TRBV28	TRBD2
TGCGCCAGCAGCTCTGGGACAGGGCAAGAGACCCAGTACTTC	CASSSGTGQETQYF	TRBJ2-5	NA	TRBV5-1	TRBD1
TGCGCCAGCAGCCAAGATTATAACAGAATTTTGAATTCACCCCTCCACTTT	CASSQDYNRILNSPLHF	TRBJ1-6	NA	TRBV4-3	NA
TGTGCCACCAGTGAGGTAGGGGGGAGGGATCAGCCCCAGCATTTT	CATSEVGGRDQPQHF	TRBJ1-5	few	TRBV24-1	NA
TGTGCCAGCTCACCAGGCGGGCCAGGGGGCATGGAGACCCAGTACTTC	CASSPGGPGGMETQYF	TRBJ2-5	NA	TRBV18	TRBD1
TGTGCCAGCAGTACCTCCGGGACAGGGGCTAGAGGCTACACCTTC	CASSTSGTGARGYTF	TRBJ1-2	NA	TRBV28	TRBD1
TGTGCCAGCTCACCGGCCACCGGGAGTACTGAAGCTTTCTTT	CASSPATGSTEAFF	TRBJ1-1	NA	TRBV18	NA
TGCAGTGCTAGAGACGAGCGTACGCAGTATTTT	CSARDERTQYF	TRBJ2-3	NA	TRBV20-1	NA
TGTGCCTGGAGTGTTCAGGACAATGAGCAGTTCTTC	CAWSVQDNEQFF	TRBJ2-1	NA	TRBV30	NA